Below, one T cell receptor (beta chain) is given with its context. Trimming took off 5 bases at V and 7 bases at J, with 8 bases between the two ends. This CDR3 spans 10 amino acids. Germline-derived CDR1 and CDR2 are DFQATT and SNEGSKA (reference sequence). This sample was taken from a study of T cells in Graves' hyperthyroidism and ophthalmopathy. TCR beta CDR3 sequences were amplified from RNA transcripts. A first-round RT-PCR of the TCR CDR3 used the HTBI primer set. A single record per CDR3 protein comes from TCRdb applying MiXCR to the multiplex PCR reads. The table shows hundreds of thousands of distinct CDR3 sequences, with about 24% occurring only once.

The material sequenced was blood. J is TRBJ1-2 and V is TRBV20-1; D call uncertain. The clonotype originates from a woman aged 25 to 39 with Graves' ophthalmopathy. CDR3 region: CSAREPGYTF. CDR3 sequence (DNA): TGCAGTGCTCGGGAGCCTGGCTACACCTTC.